These 9 T cell receptor beta chains were sequenced from one sample in a study of read filtering for tumor transcriptome and immune sequencing. The library was built from roughly 400 ng RNA with molecular barcoded adaptors for alpha/delta and beta/gamma chains. TCRdb re-analysed the reads in MiXCR, keeping a single row per CDR3 protein. The sample consists of approximately 150,000 distinct CDR3 sequences, around 14% of them appearing once. The sequencing input was a population of CD138-negative cells sorted from bone marrow. These receptors came from a donor older than 35 with multiple myeloma.

This clonotype has ten or more counts. The chain recombines TRBV29-1 with TRBJ2-5, with unresolved D. The CDR3 has 11 residues. Trimming cost V 5 bases and J 5 bases, with 9 bases left between them. Germline CDR1 and CDR2: SQVTM and ANQGSEA. The CDR3 DNA is TGCAGCGTTAATTCAAAGGAGACCCAGTACTTC. Translating gives CSVNSKETQYF. The full variable domain, with the rest looked up from reference TRBV29-1 and TRBJ2-5, is SAVISQKPSRDICQRGTSLTIQCQVDSQVTMMFWYRQQPGQSLTLIATANQGSEATYESGFVIDKFPISRPNLTFSTLTVSNMSPEDSSIYLCSVNSKETQYFGPGTRLLVL.

J is TRBJ1-1 and V is TRBV19; D is unclear. This CDR3 is built from 13 residues. Trimming removed 8 bases from V and 3 bases from J, with 13 bases in between. CDR1 and CDR2 from the germline V gene are LNHDA and SQIVND (reference sequence). The CDR3 coding sequence is TGTGCCAGTCGAGGGTTCGGGGACACTGAAGCTTTCTTT. As protein: CASRGFGDTEAFF.

This clonotype was recorded a few times. The CDR3 nucleotides read TGCAGCGTTGGAGTAGACGAGCAGTACTTC. Its translation: CSVGVDEQYF. The chain combines TRBV29-1 with TRBJ2-7; D gene unclear. V was trimmed by 4 bases and J by 5 bases, leaving 6 bases between them. This CDR3 contains 10 residues. Germline V gene data show CDR1 as SQVTM and CDR2 as ANQGSEA.

This chain joins TRBV7-9 and TRBJ1-1, with 7 nucleotides matching TRBD1. V was pared by 5 bases and J by 0 bases, with 12 bases of the junction left unmatched. Per germline, CDR1 SEHNR and CDR2 FQNEAQ (reference sequence). CDR3 length: 17 residues. Here the CDR3 reads CASSKDRLRSLNTEAFF. The CDR3 nucleotides read TGTGCCAGCAGCAAGGACAGGCTACGGTCGTTGAACACTGAAGCTTTCTTT. Looking up the rest from reference TRBV7-9 and TRBJ1-1 gives the full variable domain: DTGVSQNPRHKITKRGQNVTFRCDPISEHNRLYWYRQTLGQGPEFLTYFQNEAQLEKSRLLSDRFSAERPKGSFSTLEIQRTEQGDSAMYLCASSKDRLRSLNTEAFFGQGTRLTVV.

In this sample, this clonotype turned up a few times. This CDR3 fails to terminate in the conserved phenylalanine or tryptophan, so it likely reflects a read error. The gene calls are TRBV10-3 and TRBJ2-7, with 7 bases fitting TRBD1. The V segment lost 10 bases and the J segment 4 bases; nucleotides outside the gene matches: 7. Germline CDR1 ENHRY, CDR2 SYGVKD. This CDR3 has 12 residues. The CDR3 sequence: CATCPRGYEQYL. As DNA, the CDR3 is TGTGCCACGTGCCCCAGGGGGTACGAGCAGTACCTC.

For this clonotype: As the CDR3 is not closed by the conserved phenylalanine or tryptophan, this likely results from a read error. The chain combines TRBV29-1 with TRBJ2-2; 8 nucleotides line up with TRBD2. CDR1 is SQVTM and CDR2 is ANQGSEA in the germline V gene. The CDR3 is 15 residues long. Trimming at V came to 3 bases and at J to 5 bases, leaving 8 bases not matched to a gene. Here the CDR3 DNA reads TGCAGCGTTGATTGGGAAGGGACTAGTACCGGGGAGCTGTTTCTT. The encoded protein is CSVDWEGTSTGELFL.

The sample holds a few counts of this clonotype. V is TRBV7-2 and J is TRBJ2-5, with 7 bases that match TRBD1. Trimming at V came to 1 base and at J to 5 bases, leaving 7 bases not matched to a gene. CDR1 is SGHTA and CDR2 is FQGNSA in the germline V gene. This CDR3 spans 15 amino acids. The CDR3 DNA reads as TGTGCCAGCAGCTTAGAGAACAGGGGCCGGGAGACCCAGTACTTC. It translates to CASSLENRGRETQYF.

This clonotype has a count of ten or more. The rearrangement links TRBV5-1 to TRBJ2-1, with D tentatively TRBD1 (6 bases). The V gene lost 0 bases and the J gene lost 7 bases, with 20 bases spanning the gap. The CDR3 covers 17 residues. The germline V gene encodes CDR1 SGHRS and CDR2 YFSETQ. The CDR3 sequence: CASSLGSAGVEWNEQFF. The CDR3 DNA reads TGCGCCAGCAGCTTGGGGTCCGCAGGGGTTGAGTGGAATGAGCAGTTCTTC.

This clonotype has a handful of counts. Just one base apart from a much larger clone, this may be a read error. CDR3 amino acids: CASSREGSYCEQYF. CDR3 nucleotide sequence: TGTGCCAGCTCAAGGGAGGGCTCCTACTGCGAGCAGTACTTC. V gene TRBV18 combines with J gene TRBJ2-7; 7 nucleotides line up with TRBD2. With V trimmed by 5 bases and J by 6 bases, 10 bases remained unmatched. The CDR3 consists of 14 residues. The germline CDR1 and CDR2 sequences are KGHSH and LQKENI.